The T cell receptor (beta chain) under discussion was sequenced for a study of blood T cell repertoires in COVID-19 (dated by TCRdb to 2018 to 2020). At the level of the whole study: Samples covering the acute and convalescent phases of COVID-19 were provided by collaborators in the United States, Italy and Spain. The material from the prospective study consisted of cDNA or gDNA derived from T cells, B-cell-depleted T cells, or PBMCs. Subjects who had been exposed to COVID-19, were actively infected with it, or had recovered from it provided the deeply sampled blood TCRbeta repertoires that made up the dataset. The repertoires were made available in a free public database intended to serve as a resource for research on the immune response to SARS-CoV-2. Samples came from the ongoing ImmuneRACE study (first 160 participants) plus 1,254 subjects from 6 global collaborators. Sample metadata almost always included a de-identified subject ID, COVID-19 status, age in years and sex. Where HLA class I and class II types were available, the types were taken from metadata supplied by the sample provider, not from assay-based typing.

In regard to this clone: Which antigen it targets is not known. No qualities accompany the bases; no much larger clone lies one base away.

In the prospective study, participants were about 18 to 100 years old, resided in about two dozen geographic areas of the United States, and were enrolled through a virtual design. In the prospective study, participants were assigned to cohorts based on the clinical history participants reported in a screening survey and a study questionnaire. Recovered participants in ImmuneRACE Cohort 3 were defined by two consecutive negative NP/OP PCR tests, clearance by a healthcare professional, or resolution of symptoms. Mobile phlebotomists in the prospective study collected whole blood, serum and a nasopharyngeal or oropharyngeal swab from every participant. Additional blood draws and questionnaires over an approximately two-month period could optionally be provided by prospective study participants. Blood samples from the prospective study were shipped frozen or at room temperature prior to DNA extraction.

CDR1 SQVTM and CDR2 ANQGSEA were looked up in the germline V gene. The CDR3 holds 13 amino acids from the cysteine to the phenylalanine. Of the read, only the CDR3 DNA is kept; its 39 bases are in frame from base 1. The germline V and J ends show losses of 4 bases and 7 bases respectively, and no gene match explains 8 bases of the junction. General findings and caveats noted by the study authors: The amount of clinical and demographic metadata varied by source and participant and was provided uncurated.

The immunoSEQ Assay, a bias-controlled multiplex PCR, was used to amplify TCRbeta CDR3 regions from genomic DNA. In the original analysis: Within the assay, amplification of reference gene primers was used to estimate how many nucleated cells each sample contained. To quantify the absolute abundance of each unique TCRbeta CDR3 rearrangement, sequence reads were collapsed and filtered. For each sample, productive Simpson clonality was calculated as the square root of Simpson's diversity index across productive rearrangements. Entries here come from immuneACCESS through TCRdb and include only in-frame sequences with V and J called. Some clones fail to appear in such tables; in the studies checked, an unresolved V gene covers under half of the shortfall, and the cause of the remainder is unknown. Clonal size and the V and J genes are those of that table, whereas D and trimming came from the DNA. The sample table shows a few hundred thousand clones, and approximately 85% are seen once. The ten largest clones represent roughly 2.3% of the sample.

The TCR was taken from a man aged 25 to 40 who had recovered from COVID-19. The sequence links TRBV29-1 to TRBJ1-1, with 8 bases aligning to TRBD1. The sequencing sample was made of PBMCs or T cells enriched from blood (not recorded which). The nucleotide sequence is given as TGCAGCGTTGTCCGGCAGGGGGCCTTTGAAGCTTTCTTT. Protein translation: CSVVRQGAFEAFF.